The 25 T cell receptor beta chains in this list originate from one sample, sequenced in a study of vaccination effects on CD4 cells after COVID-19. Their target antigens are unknown. The protocol was immunoSEQ multiplex PCR, while the TCRdb copy is restricted to in-frame clones and leaves out a portion. The data show tens of thousands of clones, approximately 79% seen once. Sequencing followed a ViraFEST assay step that expanded antigen-specific CD4+ T cells with viral peptide pools. Upon completion of 10 to 11 days in culture, CD4+ T cells were isolated. None of the vaccinated had previously contracted SARS-CoV-2, and their nucleocapsid antibodies tested negative. Sample: CD4+ T cells from PBMCs cultured with HCoV-OC43 spike peptides, taken before COVID-19 vaccination. Subset noted: HCoV-OC43 spike overlapping peptide pool stimulation. Receptors originate from a human donor who received a COVID-19 vaccine.

V gene TRBV5-1 combines with J gene TRBJ1-5; the D is unclear. The germline CDR1 and CDR2 sequences are SGHRS and YFSETQ. This CDR3 region has 15 residues. The V end lost 2 bases, the J end lost 3 bases, and 12 bases lay between the germline ends. CDR3 loop: CASSFEGLDNQPQHF. For the CDR3, the DNA is TGCGCCAGCAGCTTCGAAGGGTTGGACAATCAGCCCCAGCATTTT. The variable domain in full, with the rest retrieved from reference TRBV5-1 and TRBJ1-5, is KAGVTQTPRYLIKTRGQQVTLSCSPISGHRSVSWYQQTPGQGLQFLFEYFSETQRNKGNFPGRFSGRQFSNSRSEMNVSTLELGDSALYLCASSFEGLDNQPQHFGDGTRLSIL.

V is TRBV19 and J is TRBJ2-1, with 12 positions matching TRBD2. CDR1 LNHDA and CDR2 SQIVND come from the germline V gene (reference sequence). V shed 6 bases and J 8 bases; nucleotides not matched to a gene: 5. The CDR3 contains 14 residues. In DNA form, the CDR3 reads TGTGCCAGTAGAAGACTAGCGGGGGTGTATGAGCAGTTCTTC. It codes for CASRRLAGVYEQFF.

This chain uses TRBV28 with TRBJ1-2; D is perhaps TRBD1 (6 bases). The CDR3 contains 11 residues. The V gene's germline CDR1 is MDHEN and CDR2 SYDVKM. V was trimmed by 9 bases and J by 2 bases, leaving 7 bases between them. CDR3 amino acids: CASTGNYGYTF. The CDR3 DNA sequence: TGTGCCAGTACAGGGAACTATGGCTACACCTTC.

This rearrangement joins TRBV5-1 to TRBJ1-2; D unresolved. The CDR3 sequence is 13 residues long. Between the trimmed V and J ends, which lost 4 bases and 0 bases, there was a span of 7 bases. From germline, CDR1 is SGHRS and CDR2 YFSETQ. The CDR3 sequence: CASSEGPNYGYTF. DNA for the CDR3: TGCGCCAGCAGCGAGGGCCCTAACTATGGCTACACCTTC. Together with reference TRBV5-1 and TRBJ1-2, the CDR3 gives the full variable domain: KAGVTQTPRYLIKTRGQQVTLSCSPISGHRSVSWYQQTPGQGLQFLFEYFSETQRNKGNFPGRFSGRQFSNSRSEMNVSTLELGDSALYLCASSEGPNYGYTFGSGTRLTVV.

This clone was detected once. The chain carries TRBV7-2 and TRBJ2-7, with TRBD2 matching 8 bases. Trimming at V came to 5 bases and at J to 2 bases, leaving 11 bases not matched to a gene. CDR3 length: 16 amino acids. Germline assignment: CDR1 SGHTA and CDR2 FQGNSA. The DNA of the CDR3 is TGTGCCAGCAGCGTATCGGCCGGACTAGCACCCTACGAGCAGTACGTC. Encoded protein: CASSVSAGLAPYEQYV.

V and J are TRBV5-5 and TRBJ1-3; D is unresolved. CDR3 length: 13 residues. V was shortened by 6 bases and J by 0 bases, with 7 bases between the two germline ends. Per germline, CDR1 SGHKS and CDR2 YYEKEE (reference sequence). CDR3 DNA sequence: TGTGCCAGCATCCGGGGCTCTGGAAACACCATATATTTT. Protein sequence: CASIRGSGNTIYF.

This chain links TRBV14 with TRBJ2-1; the D is unclear. The CDR3 runs 13 residues. The germline gives CDR1 SGHDN, CDR2 FVKESK. V was cut by 1 base and J by 7 bases, with 8 bases left in between. The CDR3 protein is CASSQGSENEQFF. CDR3 coding DNA: TGTGCCAGCAGCCAAGGATCCGAGAATGAGCAGTTCTTC. Supplemented by reference TRBV14 and TRBJ2-1, the full variable domain reads EAGVTQFPSHSVIEKGQTVTLRCDPISGHDNLYWYRRVMGKEIKFLLHFVKESKQDESGMPNNRFLAERTGGTYSTLKVQPAELEDSGVYFCASSQGSENEQFFGPGTRLTVL.

The count of this clone is one. The chain combines TRBV18 with TRBJ2-3; TRBD1 matches at 8 bases. Trimming at V came to 3 bases and at J to 5 bases, leaving 4 bases not matched to a gene. The germline gives CDR1 KGHSH, CDR2 LQKENI. The CDR3 has 14 amino acids. In DNA, the CDR3 is TGTGCCAGCTCACCGGACAGGGACGGAGATACGCAGTATTTT. It encodes CASSPDRDGDTQYF.

The chain carries TRBV19 and TRBJ1-5; 8 bases match TRBD1. CDR1 LNHDA and CDR2 SQIVND come from the germline V gene (reference sequence). This CDR3 has 15 amino acids. The ends lost 3 bases at V and 4 bases at J; junction bases unmatched: 5. The CDR3 DNA reads as TGTGCCAGTAGTATGTGGCAGGGGGCGAATCAGCCCCAGCATTTT. Translated, it gives CASSMWQGANQPQHF. Full variable domain (rest looked up from reference TRBV19 and TRBJ1-5): DGGITQSPKYLFRKEGQNVTLSCEQNLNHDAMYWYRQDPGQGLRLIYYSQIVNDFQKGDIAEGYSVSREKKESFPLTVTSAQKNPTAFYLCASSMWQGANQPQHFGDGTRLSIL.

V gene TRBV28 combines with J gene TRBJ1-5, with D perhaps matching TRBD1 (6 bases). Germline-derived CDR1 and CDR2 are MDHEN and SYDVKM. V gave up 5 bases and J gave up 3 bases, with 14 bases separating them. The CDR3 is 15 amino acids. CDR3 residues: CASSPYRVPNQPQHF. In DNA, the CDR3 is TGTGCCAGCAGTCCCTACAGGGTACCCAATCAGCCCCAGCATTTT.

The rearrangement uses TRBV12-1 and TRBJ1-2; TRBD1 is the table's D call, not checked against the DNA. TRBV12-1 is termed a pseudogene. The CDR3 consists of 12 residues. Written as DNA, the CDR3 is TGTGCCAGCAGCTCCCACAGCCGCGGCTACACCTTC. This codes for CASSSHSRGYTF.

CDR3 loop: CASRRGGAVDTQYF. CDR3 nucleotides: TGTGCCAGTAGGCGAGGCGGGGCTGTAGATACGCAGTATTTT. The chain carries TRBV19 and TRBJ2-3; TRBD2 might be the D (6 bases). This CDR3 is 14 amino acids long. The germline CDR1 and CDR2 sequences are LNHDA and SQIVND (reference sequence). Trimming removed 6 bases from V and 5 bases from J, with 15 bases in between. Drawing the rest from reference TRBV19 and TRBJ2-3, the complete variable domain is DGGITQSPKYLFRKEGQNVTLSCEQNLNHDAMYWYRQDPGQGLRLIYYSQIVNDFQKGDIAEGYSVSREKKESFPLTVTSAQKNPTAFYLCASRRGGAVDTQYFGPGTRLTVL.

The rearrangement uses TRBV6-6 and TRBJ1-1; D not certain. Trimming pared 7 bases from V and 0 bases from J, leaving 12 bases between. Germline V gives CDR1 MNHNY, CDR2 SVGAGI (reference sequence). The CDR3 runs to 14 residues. DNA for the CDR3: TGTGCCAGCACCCCCTGGGGTATGAACACTGAAGCTTTCTTT. Translated: CASTPWGMNTEAFF.

The gene calls are TRBV5-1 and TRBJ2-1, with 14 bases matching TRBD2. The CDR3 covers 19 residues. The germline V gene has CDR1 SGHRS and CDR2 YFSETQ. V dropped 4 bases and J dropped 0; count of bases not matched to a gene: 9. CDR3 amino acids: CASSHGTSGGMSSYNEQFF. CDR3 sequence (DNA): TGCGCCAGCAGCCATGGGACTAGCGGGGGCATGAGCTCCTACAATGAGCAGTTCTTC.

This chain uses TRBV13 with TRBJ2-7; unclear D gene. The CDR3 is 13 amino acids. With 0 bases removed from V and 2 bases from J, the gap between germline ends came to 5 bases. Germline CDR1 is PRHDT and CDR2 is FYEKMQ (reference sequence). The CDR3 nucleotides are TGTGCCAGCAGCTTAGGGGCAGCCTACGAGCAGTACGTC. Protein: CASSLGAAYEQYV.

J is TRBJ1-6 and V is TRBV30; 8 bases are shared with TRBD1. The germline CDR1 and CDR2 sequences are GTSNPN and SVGIG (reference sequence). V dropped 2 bases and J dropped 10; count of bases not matched to a gene: 7. The CDR3 is 14 amino acids. This CDR3 reads CAWSLPHRGSPLHF. Here the CDR3 DNA reads TGTGCCTGGAGTCTCCCCCACAGGGGGTCACCCCTCCACTTT.

This chain joins TRBV9 and TRBJ2-3; TRBD2 matches 8 bases. Germline CDR1 reads SGDLS; CDR2 reads YYNGEE. V gave up 4 bases and J gave up 6 bases; unmatched junction bases: 7. The CDR3 has 14 residues. The CDR3 spells CASSLRTSPDTQYF. CDR3 sequence (DNA): TGTGCCAGCAGCTTGCGGACTAGCCCCGATACGCAGTATTTT.

This clone was seen a few times. V usage is TRBV6-6 and J usage is TRBJ2-1; 7 nucleotides match TRBD1. The CDR3 is 15 residues long. V was pared by 4 bases and J by 0 bases, with 3 bases of the junction left unmatched. Germline CDR1 and CDR2: MNHNY and SVGAGI (reference sequence). The CDR3 region has the DNA TGTGCCAGCAGTTCCGGGACAGTCTCCTACAATGAGCAGTTCTTC. As protein: CASSSGTVSYNEQFF.

The chain recombines TRBV10-3 with TRBJ1-5, with D possibly being TRBD1 (5 bases). The V gene's germline CDR1 is ENHRY and CDR2 SYGVKD. V was pared by 0 bases and J by 8 bases, with 11 bases between. CDR3 length: 14 residues. The CDR3: CAISESPAGEPQHF. The CDR3 DNA follows: TGTGCCATCAGTGAGTCTCCGGCGGGGGAGCCCCAGCATTTT.

The rearrangement uses TRBV27 and TRBJ1-1, with 7 positions matching TRBD1. Germline-derived CDR1 and CDR2 are MNHEY and SMNVEV (reference sequence). The CDR3 length is 15 residues. The V and J ends lost 1 base and 2 bases, in that order; junction bases with no gene match: 4. DNA of the CDR3: TGTGCCAGCAGTTTATTGGGACAGACAAACACTGAAGCTTTCTTT. This gives the protein CASSLLGQTNTEAFF.

CDR3 nucleotide sequence: TGTGCCACCAGTAAACGGGGTGGTTCGGAAGCTTTCTTT. Translating gives CATSKRGGSEAFF. J is TRBJ1-1 and V is TRBV24-1; D is uncertain. Germline-derived CDR1 and CDR2 are KGHDR and SFDVKD. Trimming took off 6 bases at V and 8 bases at J, with 15 bases between the two ends. The CDR3 loop spans 13 amino acids.

This clone was observed once. This sequence joins TRBV30 and TRBJ1-6, with D possibly being TRBD1 (6 bases). The germline V gene encodes CDR1 GTSNPN and CDR2 SVGIG (reference sequence). The CDR3 contains 16 residues. The V end was cut by 1 base, the J end by 6 bases, with 16 bases between. CDR3 nucleotides: TGTGCCTGGAGTGGGGACCGGACAGTCCGTAATTCACCCCTCCACTTT. Protein: CAWSGDRTVRNSPLHF.

The rearrangement links TRBV25-1 to TRBJ1-4; D not certain. The CDR3 has 12 residues. V was clipped by 6 bases and J by 4 bases, with 6 bases between them. CDR1 is MGHDK, CDR2 SYGVNS, per germline. Written as DNA, the CDR3 is TGTGCCAGCAGATTAGTTAATGAAAAACTGTTTTTT. Its protein product is CASRLVNEKLFF.

The rearrangement joins TRBV6-5 to TRBJ2-1, with TRBD2 matching 10 bases. Per germline, CDR1 MNHEY and CDR2 SVGAGI. The CDR3 contains 16 residues. V was clipped by 0 bases and J by 5 bases; unmatched bases: 4. The CDR3 region is CASSYSLAGGDNEQFF. The CDR3 DNA reads TGTGCCAGCAGTTACTCGTTAGCGGGGGGCGACAATGAGCAGTTCTTC.

This chain uses TRBV7-2 with TRBJ1-2; D is unclear. Germline V lookup: CDR1 SGHTA, CDR2 FQGNSA. Between the trimmed V and J ends, which lost 4 bases and 4 bases, there was a span of 10 bases. There are 13 residues in the CDR3. CDR3 in amino acids: CASSSRWGYGYTF. The CDR3 region has the DNA TGTGCCAGCAGCTCACGTTGGGGCTATGGCTACACCTTC.